These T cell receptor beta chains were read from a single sample in a study of CD8+CD57+ T cells in acquired aplastic anemia. TCRdb fed the reads into MiXCR, producing one record per CDR3 protein. Found here are 180,000 or so distinct CDR3 sequences, roughly half of them singletons; the top ten hold around 2%. The source material was sorted CD4+, CD8+, or CD8+CD57+ T cells (not recorded which) from PBMCs. These receptors all stem from a human donor with aplastic anemia. Each CDR3 is given with its conserved first and last residue. The D gene is left open where the match is weak. Not every row has a clone size; where given, it reads once, few, many or a size class.

>TRBD2|-|TRBV25-1|TRBJ2-1
CASSEPGTSGNYEQFF
TGTGCCAGCAGTGAACCCGGGACTAGCGGGAACTATGAGCAGTTCTTC
>-|-|TRBV3-1|TRBJ2-1
CASSKRDRSGHEQFF
TGTGCCAGCAGTAAGCGGGACAGGTCTGGTCATGAGCAGTTCTTC
>TRBD1|many|TRBV5-1|TRBJ2-7
CASSLGDRSHEQYF
TGCGCCAGCAGCTTGGGGGACAGGTCCCACGAGCAGTACTTC
>-|-|TRBV4-1|TRBJ1-3
CASSQGITGPHGNTIYF
TGCGCCAGCAGCCAAGGGATAACGGGACCTCATGGAAACACCATATATTTT
>-|many|TRBV2|TRBJ2-2
CASSVGGSTGELFF
TGTGCCAGCAGTGTCGGGGGAAGCACCGGGGAGCTGTTTTTT
>-|many|TRBV20-1|TRBJ2-7
CSARALTSYEQYF
TGCAGTGCTAGGGCACTTACATCCTACGAGCAGTACTTC
>TRBD2|many|TRBV29-1|TRBJ2-2
CSVPYSSGRNTGELFF
TGCAGCGTCCCGTACTCTAGCGGGAGGAACACCGGGGAGCTGTTTTTT
>-|-|TRBV10-3|TRBJ2-5
CAITPRDGETQYF
TGTGCCATCACCCCCCGGGACGGAGAGACCCAGTACTTC
>-|-|TRBV4-1|TRBJ2-7
CASSQTLVGYEQYF
TGCGCCAGCAGCCAAACCTTGGTAGGGTACGAGCAGTACTTC
>-|-|TRBV6-5|TRBJ1-4
CASSYSSTTGLNETLFF
TGTGCCAGCAGTTACTCTTCTACGACAGGCCTTAATGAAACACTGTTTTTT
>-|many|TRBV6-2/TRBV6-3|TRBJ1-5
CASSYSGPQPQHF
TGTGCCAGCAGTTACTCCGGACCCCAGCCCCAGCATTTT
>-|-|TRBV6-1|TRBJ1-6
CASSIKLRRSSYDSPLHF
TGTGCCAGCAGTATTAAGCTCAGGCGGAGCTCCTATGATTCACCCCTCCACTTT
>TRBD1|few|TRBV18|TRBJ1-6
CASSPQPGQGISNSPLHF
TGTGCCAGCTCACCGCAACCGGGACAGGGGATTTCCAATTCACCCCTCCACTTT
>-|many|TRBV7-2|TRBJ1-6
CASTPLGVSPLHF
TGTGCCAGCACCCCATTGGGAGTCTCACCCCTCCACTTT
>-|many|TRBV10-3|TRBJ2-7
CAINPTGLSYEQYF
TGTGCCATCAACCCGACGGGACTCTCCTACGAGCAGTACTTC
>-|-|TRBV20-1|TRBJ1-6
CSATTGHENSPLHF
TGCAGTGCTACGACCGGACACGAAAATTCACCCCTCCACTTT
>-|-|TRBV12-3/TRBV12-4|TRBJ1-3
CASSPVAGNTIYF
TGTGCCAGCAGTCCTGTGGCAGGAAACACCATATATTTT
>TRBD1|-|TRBV10-1|TRBJ2-5
CASSAGGRDQETQYF
TGCGCCAGCAGTGCAGGGGGCCGTGACCAAGAGACCCAGTACTTC
>-|-|TRBV11-1|TRBJ2-3
CASRGEGISTDTQYF
TGTGCCAGCAGGGGAGAGGGAATCAGCACAGATACGCAGTATTTT
>-|many|TRBV7-8|TRBJ2-5
CASSFGIGGETQYF
TGTGCCAGCAGCTTTGGTATTGGTGGAGAGACCCAGTACTTC
>TRBD1|many|TRBV19|TRBJ2-7
CASSRMTGWNEQYF
TGTGCCAGTAGCAGAATGACAGGGTGGAACGAGCAGTACTTC
>TRBD1|-|TRBV10-3|TRBJ1-6
CAISGLGTGKDSPLHF
TGTGCCATCAGTGGACTAGGGACAGGGAAGGATTCACCCCTCCACTTT